Here is one TCR beta chain with its context. The data originate from a study of control samples from healthy donors and cancer patients. Generated by immunoSEQ multiplex PCR, the TCRdb table keeps only in-frame clones and is missing some. In the table there are 70,000 or so clones, under 90% of which are singletons. V shed 2 bases and J shed 4 bases, with 17 bases lying between them. Germline CDR1 reads MNHEY; CDR2 reads SVGAGI. This CDR3 comprises 16 residues. The source material was blood. This TCR came from a middle-aged man in good health. The chain joins TRBV6-5 to TRBJ1-1; D is ambiguous. The CDR3 region has the DNA TGTGCCAGCAGTTACGTTCAGACCCAGCTCGCCACTGAAGCTTTCTTT. Residues: CASSYVQTQLATEAFF.